This entry features one TCR beta chain sequence. This CDR3 spans 12 amino acids. Germline values: CDR1 SNHLY, CDR2 FYNNEI. V gave up 6 bases and J gave up 8 bases; unmatched junction bases: 5. The assay was immunoSEQ multiplex PCR, and TCRdb's table has in-frame clones only and misses some. The table includes about 130,000 clones, about four fifths detected once. This sample is part of a study of blood T cell repertoires in COVID-19. Study at large: The United States, Italy and Spain provided the acute and convalescent COVID-19 samples. Nucleic acid was either cDNA or gDNA, and it came from T cells, B-cell-depleted T cells, or PBMCs.

The V gene is TRBV2, the J gene TRBJ2-5; the match to TRBD2 covers 8 bases. The source material was peripheral blood. This TCR derives from a man aged 40-50 years with active or convalescent COVID-19. CDR3 sequence reads: CASRLTSETQYF. DNA for the CDR3: TGTGCCAGCAGGCTGACTAGCGAAACCCAGTACTTC.